Listed below are T cell receptor beta chains from one sample, sequenced in a study of T cell repertoires in cytomegalovirus infection. The antigens these receptors bind are not known. In TCRdb, the reads were re-called with MiXCR into one record per CDR3 protein. The table lists about 68,000 distinct CDR3 sequences, approximately 22% of them singletons. Input material: PBMCs, sequenced either directly or after in vitro stimulation (not recorded which). These receptors originate from a human donor in good health (CMV status not recorded). Some clones in this sample may be carry-over from other donors' samples. The CDR3 runs from the conserved cysteine through the conserved F or W. D genes are given only for firm matches. Not all rows give a size; the values are once, few, many and, for expanded clones, a class.

D gene	CDR3 length	clone size	V gene	J gene	CDR3 protein	CDR3 DNA
.	15	many	TRBV7-2	TRBJ2-1	CASSLGLRSYNEQFF	TGTGCCAGCAGCTTAGGGCTCCGCTCCTACAATGAGCAGTTCTTC
TRBD2	16	few	TRBV7-3	TRBJ2-1	CASSLTSASGSNEQFF	TGTGCCAGCAGCTTAACGAGTGCTAGCGGGAGTAATGAGCAGTTCTTC
.	15	few	TRBV4-1	TRBJ1-5	CASSQVEVSNQPQHF	TGCGCCAGCAGCCAAGTTGAGGTTTCCAATCAGCCCCAGCATTTT
.	13	many	TRBV7-2	TRBJ1-1	CASSFPARTEAFF	TGTGCCAGCAGCTTCCCCGCCAGGACTGAAGCTTTCTTT
.	15	many	TRBV7-2	TRBJ2-2	CASTPGGAGTGELFF	TGTGCCAGCACCCCCGGCGGGGCGGGCACCGGGGAGCTGTTTTTT
TRBD1	18	many	TRBV7-2	TRBJ1-2	CASSLVVTGALANYGYTF	TGTGCCAGCAGCTTAGTTGTAACAGGGGCCCTAGCTAACTATGGCTACACCTTC
.	13	.	TRBV20-1	TRBJ2-3	CSARVAARTTQYF	TGCAGTGCTAGAGTCGCGGCGAGGACGACGCAGTATTTT
.	15	few	TRBV7-2	TRBJ2-2	CASSPQGMMTGELFF	TGTGCCAGCAGCCCACAGGGCATGATGACCGGGGAGCTGTTTTTT
.	11	.	TRBV30	TRBJ1-2	CACQGFSGYTF	TGTGCCTGTCAGGGGTTTTCTGGCTACACCTTC
TRBD1	17	few	TRBV14	TRBJ1-1	CASSQDPWTGSPTEAFF	TGTGCCAGCAGCCAAGATCCCTGGACAGGGTCCCCCACTGAAGCTTTCTTT
TRBD2	17	.	TRBV6-2/TRBV6-3	TRBJ2-7	CASSYAWAPGGAEEQYF	TGTGCCAGCAGTTACGCCTGGGCCCCGGGAGGTGCGGAAGAGCAGTACTTC
TRBD2	16	few	TRBV7-7	TRBJ2-2	CASRRGAGRGTGELFF	TGTGCCAGCAGGAGAGGAGCGGGACGGGGGACCGGGGAGCTGTTTTTT
TRBD2	16	.	TRBV5-1	TRBJ2-1	CASSSGLAGGVNEQFF	TGCGCCAGCAGCTCAGGACTAGCGGGAGGCGTGAATGAGCAGTTCTTC
TRBD2	16	many	TRBV7-2	TRBJ2-3	CASSSLAGVLPDTQYF	TGTGCCAGCAGCTCACTAGCGGGAGTGTTGCCAGATACGCAGTATTTT
.	12	.	TRBV20-1	TRBJ2-5	CSAGGGVETQYF	TGCAGTGCTGGAGGAGGGGTGGAGACCCAGTACTTC
.	13	few	TRBV29-1	TRBJ2-3	CSVVGGASDTQYF	TGCAGCGTTGTGGGGGGGGCCTCAGATACGCAGTATTTT
.	15	.	TRBV7-4	TRBJ2-1	CASSLTGITYNEQFF	TGTGCCAGCAGCTTGACGGGAATTACCTACAATGAGCAGTTCTTC
.	14	.	TRBV5-1	TRBJ2-7	CASSRRTDLTEQYF	TGCGCCAGCAGCAGGAGGACAGATCTGACCGAGCAGTACTTC
.	14	.	TRBV4-2	TRBJ2-1	CASSQDSVGIEQFF	TGTGCCAGCAGCCAAGATTCCGTAGGGATTGAGCAGTTCTTC
.	14	.	TRBV28	TRBJ2-7	CASSTDGASYEQYF	TGTGCCAGCAGTACCGACGGCGCTAGCTACGAGCAGTACTTC
.	14	.	TRBV12-5	TRBJ2-1	CASGLLQSNNEQFF	TGTGCTAGTGGTTTGCTACAGTCCAACAATGAGCAGTTCTTC
TRBD2	15	.	TRBV20-1	TRBJ2-3	CSALLAGFSTDTQYF	TGCAGTGCCCTTCTAGCGGGGTTTAGCACAGATACGCAGTATTTT
.	11	many	TRBV7-9	TRBJ2-7	CASSPLGEQYF	TGTGCCAGCAGCCCTTTAGGCGAGCAGTACTTC
TRBD2	15	many	TRBV7-2	TRBJ2-5	CASSSRRREGETQYF	TGTGCCAGCAGCTCTAGACGGCGGGAGGGGGAGACCCAGTACTTC
.	16	many	TRBV6-2/TRBV6-3	TRBJ2-1	CASSYGRSDARNEQFF	TGTGCCAGCAGTTATGGGCGGTCGGACGCACGGAATGAGCAGTTCTTC
.	14	many	TRBV7-2	TRBJ2-3	CASSWDIDDLTQYF	TGTGCCAGCAGCTGGGACATCGACGACCTTACGCAGTATTTT